The 31 T cell receptor beta chains reported below all come from one sample, sequenced in a study of shared clonotypes between healthy human individuals. Libraries were prepared by immunoSEQ multiplex PCR; TCRdb keeps only in-frame clonotypes and omits some of them. The repertoire holds 2,100,000 or so clones, with nearly 97% as singletons. Sequencing used naive CD4+ T cells sorted from blood. Subset here: CD45RA+ positively selected. These receptors were collected from a man aged 18 to 29 in good health.

J is TRBJ2-6 and V is TRBV6-7; TRBD1 matches 8 bases. TRBV6-7 is noted as an ORF with a role that remains uncertain. After removal of 0 bases from V and 3 bases from J, the junction contained 10 bases not matched to a gene. The CDR3 covers 19 residues. CDR3 protein: CASSYSPPGQEYGANVLTF. DNA for the CDR3: TGTGCCAGCAGTTACTCCCCCCCGGGACAGGAGTATGGGGCCAACGTCCTGACTTTC.

V is TRBV7-2 and J is TRBJ2-5; 10 bases match TRBD1. The junction had 7 bases not matched to a gene; V was cut back by 5 bases and J by 4 bases. The length of the CDR3 is 15 residues. CDR1 SGHTA and CDR2 FQGNSA come from the germline V gene. CDR3 nucleotide sequence: TGTGCCAGCAGCGAACCGGGACAGGGGAGAGAGACCCAGTACTTC. Translation gives CASSEPGQGRETQYF. Looking up the rest from reference TRBV7-2 and TRBJ2-5 gives the full variable domain: GAGVSQSPSNKVTEKGKDVELRCDPISGHTALYWYRQSLGQGLEFLIYFQGNSAPDKSGLPSDRFSAERTGGSVSTLTIQRTQQEDSAVYLCASSEPGQGRETQYFGPGTRLLVL.

This clone was picked up one time. The chain has TRBV10-3 and TRBJ1-2; a weak D match, TRBD1 (6 bases). Germline V gene sequence: CDR1 ENHRY, CDR2 SYGVKD. The CDR3 spans 17 residues. V dropped 4 bases and J dropped 8 bases, with 26 bases sitting between them. The CDR3, as DNA: TGTGCCATCAGTGGACACCGGGACATCGACGCTTATTGGGGCTACACCTTC. It specifies CAISGHRDIDAYWGYTF.

The chain combines TRBV29-1 with TRBJ2-6; no clear D gene. The CDR3 is 13 residues long. Germline CDR1 is SQVTM and CDR2 is ANQGSEA. V was clipped by 6 bases and J by 4 bases, with 10 bases between them. The CDR3 DNA reads as TGCAGCGTACACAGCTTGGGGGCCAACGTCCTGACTTTC. Translation: CSVHSLGANVLTF.

The chain couples TRBV5-1 to TRBJ2-1, with D possibly TRBD1 on 5 matching bases. This CDR3 is built from 17 residues. V shed 6 bases and J shed 0 bases, with 19 bases lying between them. The V gene's germline CDR1 is SGHRS and CDR2 YFSETQ. DNA of the CDR3: TGCGCCAGCATGGATTCTCTTGGGGCCAGCTCCTACAATGAGCAGTTCTTC. As protein: CASMDSLGASSYNEQFF.

The rearrangement joins TRBV28 to TRBJ2-7; tentative D call: TRBD1 (6 bases). The CDR3 contains 15 residues. The V end lost 4 bases, the J end lost 0 bases, and 13 bases lay between the germline ends. The germline V gene encodes CDR1 MDHEN and CDR2 SYDVKM. As DNA, the CDR3 is TGTGCCAGCAGTTCTCGGACAGACTTCTCCTACGAGCAGTACTTC. Translated, it gives CASSSRTDFSYEQYF.

The chain couples TRBV5-6 to TRBJ1-6; TRBD1 is a possible D gene (6 bases). The CDR3 is 15 amino acids. CDR1 and CDR2 (germline): SGHDT, YYEEEE. The germline V and J ends were trimmed by 2 bases and 7 bases, with 13 bases remaining between them. The CDR3 nucleotides read TGTGCCAGCAGCTTTCGGACAGTTCAAAATTCACCCCTCCACTTT. The encoded protein is CASSFRTVQNSPLHF. The variable domain in full, with the rest retrieved from reference TRBV5-6 and TRBJ1-6, is DAGVTQSPTHLIKTRGQQVTLRCSPKSGHDTVSWYQQALGQGPQFIFQYYEEEERQRGNFPDRFSGHQFPNYSSELNVNALLLGDSALYLCASSFRTVQNSPLHFGNGTRLTVT.

V is TRBV30 and J is TRBJ1-5, with unresolved D. V lost 1 base, J lost 2 bases, and 6 bases lay in between. Germline V gives CDR1 GTSNPN, CDR2 SVGIG (reference sequence). CDR3 size: 13 residues. The DNA of the CDR3 is TGTGCCTGGAGTGAACAACGCAATCAGCCCCAGCATTTT. Its protein product is CAWSEQRNQPQHF.

V gene TRBV27 combines with J gene TRBJ2-2; D gene unclear. CDR1 is MNHEY, CDR2 SMNVEV, per germline (reference sequence). Trimming pared 5 bases from V and 4 bases from J, leaving 17 bases between. The CDR3 loop spans 16 amino acids. The CDR3 nucleotides read TGTGCCAGCAGTCCTGAGGTCCGGAAGGGCACCGGGGAGCTGTTTTTT. Translated, it gives CASSPEVRKGTGELFF.

This clone is a singleton in its sample. The chain has TRBV6-5 and TRBJ1-2, with 7 positions matching TRBD1. Losses at the gene ends were 6 bases for V and 8 bases for J; bases not matched to a gene: 12. Germline loops: CDR1 MNHEY, CDR2 SVGAGI. The CDR3 extends over 14 amino acids. DNA of the CDR3: TGTGCCAGCAGGCCTGAGGGGGCCCCCGAGGGCTACACCTTC. Translating gives CASRPEGAPEGYTF.

The V gene is TRBV9, the J gene TRBJ2-1; no firm D call. CDR3 length: 12 amino acids. With 0 bases removed from V and 6 bases from J, the gap between germline ends came to 4 bases. CDR1 and CDR2 (germline): SGDLS, YYNGEE. DNA of the CDR3: TGTGCCAGCAGCGTAGCGTCCAATGAGCAGTTCTTC. The encoded protein is CASSVASNEQFF.

This chain joins TRBV28 and TRBJ2-7; 9 nucleotides align to TRBD1. Germline V gene sequence: CDR1 MDHEN, CDR2 SYDVKM. CDR3 length: 14 residues. V lost 3 bases, J lost 5 bases, and 5 bases stayed unmatched. The CDR3 nucleotides read TGTGCCAGCAGTTTTTCGGGACAGGGAAACGAGCAGTACTTC. As protein: CASSFSGQGNEQYF.

The rearrangement links TRBV6-1 to TRBJ1-3; possible D gene TRBD1, 5 bases. The CDR3 totals 13 residues. In germline, CDR1 is MNHNS, CDR2 SASEGT. V dropped 11 bases and J dropped 1 base, with 12 bases sitting between them. CDR3 nucleotide sequence: TGTGCCGGACACGAGGGGTCTGGAAACACCATATATTTT. It yields the protein CAGHEGSGNTIYF.

V is TRBV7-6 and J is TRBJ1-5; D unclear. Germline assignment: CDR1 SGHVS and CDR2 FNYEAQ. The CDR3 contains 13 residues. Trimming cost V 6 bases and J 3 bases, with 9 bases left between them. This CDR3 is CASSQAPNQPQHF. Written as DNA, the CDR3 is TGTGCCAGCAGTCAAGCCCCCAATCAGCCCCAGCATTTT.

The CDR3 protein is CASSPPVGAGYTF. The CDR3 coding sequence is TGTGCCAGCTCACCCCCGGTCGGGGCTGGCTACACCTTC. The chain is built from TRBV18 and TRBJ1-2; a weak D match, TRBD1 (5 bases). This CDR3 has 13 amino acids. With 3 bases removed from V and 7 bases from J, the gap between germline ends came to 12 bases. Germline-derived CDR1 and CDR2 are KGHSH and LQKENI. Looking up the rest from reference TRBV18 and TRBJ1-2 gives the full variable domain: NAGVMQNPRHLVRRRGQEARLRCSPMKGHSHVYWYRQLPEEGLKFMVYLQKENIIDESGMPKERFSAEFPKEGPSILRIQQVVRGDSAAYFCASSPPVGAGYTFGSGTRLTVV.

This chain connects TRBV6-5 to TRBJ2-7; a weak D match, TRBD1 (5 bases). Germline CDR1 MNHEY, CDR2 SVGAGI. Trimming removed 0 bases at V and 0 bases at J, with 12 bases between. CDR3 size: 16 residues. The CDR3 DNA is TGTGCCAGCAGTTACTCGAAGACAGATAACTCCTACGAGCAGTACTTC. This sequence encodes CASSYSKTDNSYEQYF.

The rearrangement uses TRBV4-3 and TRBJ2-1; TRBD2 agrees at 13 bases. The germline V gene has CDR1 LGHNA and CDR2 YSLEER. The CDR3 spans 16 residues. V shed 4 bases and J 7 bases; nucleotides not matched to a gene: 7. CDR3 sequence: CASSPTGLAGLNEQFF. The CDR3 nucleotides read TGCGCCAGCAGCCCCACGGGACTAGCGGGACTGAATGAGCAGTTCTTC.

The V call is TRBV5-1, the J call TRBJ1-1; 7 bases map to TRBD1. This CDR3 spans 17 amino acids. Per the germline V gene, CDR1 is SGHRS and CDR2 is YFSETQ. Trimming took 4 bases from V and 1 from J; bases not matched to a gene: 13. CDR3 residues: CASSPQTGQKGNTEAFF. CDR3 bases: TGCGCCAGCAGCCCCCAAACGGGACAGAAGGGGAACACTGAAGCTTTCTTT.

About this clone: At the DNA level, this CDR3 is encoded by other sequences in the same sample as well. The chain couples TRBV28 to TRBJ2-7, with TRBD2 matching 8 bases. Germline trimming cut 2 bases from V and 3 bases from J; bases unmatched to any gene: 3. This CDR3 comprises 14 residues. Germline V lookup: CDR1 MDHEN, CDR2 SYDVKM. The CDR3 spells CASSLAGGIYEQYF. In DNA, the CDR3 is TGTGCCAGCAGTTTAGCGGGGGGCATCTACGAGCAGTACTTC.

The chain joins TRBV9 to TRBJ2-5; TRBD2 aligns across 8 bases. The CDR3 runs to 17 residues. The J segment lost 1 base and the V segment lost 0 bases, leaving 8 bases of the junction unmatched. Looked up from germline, CDR1 is SGDLS and CDR2 is YYNGEE. The DNA of the CDR3 is TGTGCCAGCAGCGTAGGGGCTAGCGGGCCCCTCCAAGAGACCCAGTACTTC. Amino acids: CASSVGASGPLQETQYF.

The rearrangement uses TRBV27 and TRBJ2-7; the match to TRBD2 covers 10 bases. This CDR3 is 15 amino acids long. J lost 5 bases, V lost 4 bases, and 8 bases had no gene match. From germline, CDR1 is MNHEY and CDR2 SMNVEV (reference sequence). CDR3 sequence: CASSSLGLAGDEQYF. The CDR3 DNA is TGTGCCAGCAGTTCCCTAGGGCTAGCGGGGGACGAGCAGTACTTC.

The chain is built from TRBV11-2 and TRBJ1-4, with 11 bases identical to TRBD1. The CDR3 is 18 amino acids. Germline lookup yields CDR1 SGHAT and CDR2 FQNNGV. Trimming cost V 5 bases and J 2 bases; bases outside gene matches: 10. CDR3 DNA: TGTGCCAGCAGCAAACGGGGACAGGGGGTGGCGACTAATGAAAAACTGTTTTTT. Translating gives CASSKRGQGVATNEKLFF.

The gene calls are TRBV18 and TRBJ2-1; D is unresolved. Trimming cost V 3 bases and J 4 bases, with 19 bases left between them. Germline loops: CDR1 KGHSH, CDR2 LQKENI. This CDR3 contains 17 residues. CDR3 bases: TGTGCCAGCTCACCCGAAACCGGGTCTATAACATACAATGAGCAGTTCTTC. This translates into CASSPETGSITYNEQFF.

The chain employs TRBV9 and TRBJ2-7; TRBD1 matches 9 bases. The junction had 6 bases not matched to a gene; V was cut back by 3 bases and J by 2 bases. The CDR3 runs to 15 residues. Germline CDR1 reads SGDLS; CDR2 reads YYNGEE. CDR3 loop: CASSESGTGTYEQYF. The CDR3 coding sequence is TGTGCCAGCAGCGAGTCCGGGACAGGGACCTACGAGCAGTACTTC.

The chain uses TRBV19 and TRBJ1-2; 7 nucleotides agree with TRBD1. CDR1 and CDR2 (germline): LNHDA, SQIVND (reference sequence). J lost 8 bases, V lost 6 bases, and 12 bases had no gene match. This CDR3 region has 14 residues. The CDR3 nucleotides are TGTGCCAGTAGACAGACAGGGCAGGGGTCGGGCTACACCTTC. It codes for CASRQTGQGSGYTF.

V usage is TRBV30 and J usage is TRBJ2-5; possibly TRBD2 for D (6 bases). The CDR3 covers 16 residues. V lost 3 bases and J 1 base, leaving 18 bases between the germline ends. Germline V CDR1 and CDR2: GTSNPN, SVGIG (reference sequence). CDR3 in DNA: TGTGCCTGGAGGTCTCTGCCCGGGACTCTCCAAGAGACCCAGTACTTC. It codes for CAWRSLPGTLQETQYF.

The chain joins TRBV7-2 to TRBJ2-5; 7 nucleotides line up with TRBD1. The CDR3 has 15 amino acids. From germline, CDR1 is SGHTA and CDR2 FQGNSA. Unmatched junction bases numbered 7, after V lost 5 bases and J lost 1 base. The CDR3 DNA follows: TGTGCCAGCAGCGTCAACAGGGGATCCCAAGAGACCCAGTACTTC. It encodes CASSVNRGSQETQYF. The variable domain in full, with the rest retrieved from reference TRBV7-2 and TRBJ2-5, is GAGVSQSPSNKVTEKGKDVELRCDPISGHTALYWYRQSLGQGLEFLIYFQGNSAPDKSGLPSDRFSAERTGGSVSTLTIQRTQQEDSAVYLCASSVNRGSQETQYFGPGTRLLVL.

This chain joins TRBV7-2 and TRBJ2-3; either TRBD1 or TRBD2 may fit D (6 bases each). Germline V gene data show CDR1 as SGHTA and CDR2 as FQGNSA. This CDR3 is built from 16 residues. Trimming shortened V by 5 bases and J by 0 bases, and 15 bases separated the two germline ends. The CDR3 nucleotides read TGTGCCAGCAGCACGATCCGGGGGCCCAGCACAGATACGCAGTATTTT. Its protein is CASSTIRGPSTDTQYF. The full variable domain, completed using reference TRBV7-2 and TRBJ2-3, is GAGVSQSPSNKVTEKGKDVELRCDPISGHTALYWYRQSLGQGLEFLIYFQGNSAPDKSGLPSDRFSAERTGGSVSTLTIQRTQQEDSAVYLCASSTIRGPSTDTQYFGPGTRLTVL.

V usage is TRBV5-1 and J usage is TRBJ2-7; either TRBD1 or TRBD2 may supply D (5 bases each). Trimming took off 1 base at V and 5 bases at J, with 13 bases between the two ends. The length of the CDR3 is 14 residues. Germline CDR1 and CDR2: SGHRS and YFSETQ. The CDR3 region is CASSLIPGPHEQYF. CDR3 DNA: TGCGCCAGCAGCTTGATACCGGGACCTCACGAGCAGTACTTC.

The chain recombines TRBV6-1 with TRBJ2-7; 7 bases agree with TRBD1. The CDR3 length is 14 residues. Germline-derived CDR1 and CDR2 are MNHNS and SASEGT. V was pared by 6 bases and J by 8 bases, with 13 bases of the junction left unmatched. CDR3 nucleotide sequence: TGTGCCAGCAGGACAGGGTCCGAGGTGATTCAGCAGTACTTC. Its protein is CASRTGSEVIQQYF.

The chain joins TRBV9 to TRBJ2-7; the D is unclear. Germline CDR1 SGDLS, CDR2 YYNGEE. V was clipped by 3 bases and J by 6 bases, with 10 bases between them. The CDR3 sequence is 12 residues long. CDR3 in amino acids: CASSDPSAEQYF. CDR3 sequence (DNA): TGTGCCAGCAGCGACCCTTCCGCCGAGCAGTACTTC.